This T cell receptor (beta chain) originates from a study of cytomegalovirus exposure and HLA in healthy donors. CDR1 and CDR2 (germline): SGHRS, YFSETQ. The V and J ends lost 3 bases and 2 bases respectively, with 18 bases between them. CDR3 length: 17 amino acids. PCR amplification relied on 60 Vbeta primers (plus 13 Jbeta primers). Method: immunoSEQ multiplex PCR; TCRdb's copy keeps in-frame clones and lacks some. Among about 210,000 clones listed, about four fifths were seen once. Sequenced input: PBMCs. The sequence derives from a male donor in good health and CMV-seropositive. The rearrangement uses TRBV5-1 and TRBJ2-1, with a weak D call TRBD2 (7 bases). The CDR3 bases are TGCGCCAGCAGCTCCATGCAGGGGAGCGGGGCCTACAATGAGCAGTTCTTC. It encodes CASSSMQGSGAYNEQFF.